This T cell receptor beta chain was recovered during a study of cytomegalovirus exposure and HLA in healthy donors. Study overall: HLA-typed donors contributed some 85 million unique TCRs, which were held in an early data release. For the approximately 390 genotyped donors, 81% fell within the Caucasian-associated ancestry cluster.

It was with 60 Vbeta and 13 Jbeta primers that the PCR ran. Clones were sequenced by immunoSEQ multiplex PCR, and TCRdb holds only the in-frame ones, with some missing. The sample contains over 130,000 clones, almost 85% of which appear only once. This CDR3 comprises 15 residues. Trimming left V 5 bases short and J 8 bases short, with 18 bases between. Looked up from germline, CDR1 is SGHAT and CDR2 is FQDESV (reference sequence). This TCR derives from a man in his thirties or forties in good health and CMV-seropositive. Sequences were obtained from PBMCs. The chain recombines TRBV11-1 with TRBJ1-4; D unresolved. The DNA for the CDR3 is TGTGCCAGCAGCCCCGGACCGGTGGGAGTGGAAAAACTGTTTTTT. Protein sequence: CASSPGPVGVEKLFF.